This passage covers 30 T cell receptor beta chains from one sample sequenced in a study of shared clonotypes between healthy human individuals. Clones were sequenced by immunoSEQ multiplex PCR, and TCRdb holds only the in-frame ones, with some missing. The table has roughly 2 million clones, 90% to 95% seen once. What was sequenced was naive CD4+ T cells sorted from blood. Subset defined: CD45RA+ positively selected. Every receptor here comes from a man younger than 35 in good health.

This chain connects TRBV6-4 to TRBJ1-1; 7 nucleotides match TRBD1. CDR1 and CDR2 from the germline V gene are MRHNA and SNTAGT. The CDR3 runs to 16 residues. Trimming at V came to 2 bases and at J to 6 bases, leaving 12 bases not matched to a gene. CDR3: CASSDPRHRGYAEAFF. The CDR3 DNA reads TGTGCCAGCAGTGACCCAAGGCACAGGGGTTACGCTGAAGCTTTCTTT.

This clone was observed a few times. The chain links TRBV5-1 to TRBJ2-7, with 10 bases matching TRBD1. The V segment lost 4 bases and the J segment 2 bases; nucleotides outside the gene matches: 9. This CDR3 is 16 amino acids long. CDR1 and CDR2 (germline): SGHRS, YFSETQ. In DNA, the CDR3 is TGCGCCAGCAGCGCCCCGGGACAGGGGTTGACCTACGAGCAGTACTTC. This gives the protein CASSAPGQGLTYEQYF.

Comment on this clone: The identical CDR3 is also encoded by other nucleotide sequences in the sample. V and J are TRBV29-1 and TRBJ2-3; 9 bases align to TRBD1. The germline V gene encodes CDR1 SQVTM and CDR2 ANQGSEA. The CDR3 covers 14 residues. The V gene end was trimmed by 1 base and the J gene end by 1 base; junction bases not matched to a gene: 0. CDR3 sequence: CSVEGTGGTDTQYF. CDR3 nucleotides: TGCAGCGTTGAAGGGACAGGGGGCACAGATACGCAGTATTTT.

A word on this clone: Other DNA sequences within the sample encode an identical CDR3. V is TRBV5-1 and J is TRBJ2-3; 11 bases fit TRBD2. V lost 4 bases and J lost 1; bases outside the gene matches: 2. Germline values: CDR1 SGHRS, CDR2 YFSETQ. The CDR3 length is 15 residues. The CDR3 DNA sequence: TGCGCCAGCAGCCCGGGACTAGCGGGCACAGATACGCAGTATTTT. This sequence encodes CASSPGLAGTDTQYF.

DNA of the CDR3: TGTGCCAGCAGAACCTGGGACAGGGAGAACACTGAAGCTTTCTTT. Protein sequence: CASRTWDRENTEAFF. The J gene is TRBJ1-1, the V gene TRBV5-6, with TRBD1 matching over 9 bases. CDR3 length: 15 residues. Germline V gene sequence: CDR1 SGHDT, CDR2 YYEEEE. The trim removed 5 bases at V and 1 base at J, leaving 6 bases unmatched.

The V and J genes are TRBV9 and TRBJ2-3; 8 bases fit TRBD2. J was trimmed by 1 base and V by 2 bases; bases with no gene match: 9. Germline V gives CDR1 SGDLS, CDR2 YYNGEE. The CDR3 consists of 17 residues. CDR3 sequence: CASSVFPGAGGTDTQYF. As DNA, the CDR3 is TGTGCCAGCAGCGTCTTTCCTGGAGCGGGAGGCACAGATACGCAGTATTTT.

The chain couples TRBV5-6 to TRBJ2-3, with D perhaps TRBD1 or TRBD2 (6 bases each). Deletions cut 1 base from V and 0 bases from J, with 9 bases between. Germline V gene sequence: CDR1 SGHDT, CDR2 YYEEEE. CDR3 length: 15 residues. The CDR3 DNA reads TGTGCCAGCAGCTTGACAGGGACTAGCACAGATACGCAGTATTTT. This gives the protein CASSLTGTSTDTQYF.

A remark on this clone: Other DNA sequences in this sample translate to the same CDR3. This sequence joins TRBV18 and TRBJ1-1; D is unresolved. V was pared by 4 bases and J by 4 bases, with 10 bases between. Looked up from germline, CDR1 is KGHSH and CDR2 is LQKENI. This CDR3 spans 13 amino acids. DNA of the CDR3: TGTGCCAGCTCACTGACACTGAGCACTGAAGCTTTCTTT. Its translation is CASSLTLSTEAFF.

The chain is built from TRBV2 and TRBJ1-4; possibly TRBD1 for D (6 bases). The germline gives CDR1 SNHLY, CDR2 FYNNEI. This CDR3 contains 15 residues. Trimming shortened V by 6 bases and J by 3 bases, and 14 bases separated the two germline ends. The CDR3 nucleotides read TGTGCCAGCAGCGGACAGAGCCATGCTAATGAAAAACTGTTTTTT. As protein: CASSGQSHANEKLFF.

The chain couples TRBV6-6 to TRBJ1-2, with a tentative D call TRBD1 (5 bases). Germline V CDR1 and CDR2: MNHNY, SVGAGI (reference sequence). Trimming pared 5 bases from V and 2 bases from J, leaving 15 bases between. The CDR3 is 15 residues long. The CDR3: CASSTHRFLNYGYTF. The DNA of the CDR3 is TGTGCCAGCAGTACCCACAGGTTTTTAAACTATGGCTACACCTTC.

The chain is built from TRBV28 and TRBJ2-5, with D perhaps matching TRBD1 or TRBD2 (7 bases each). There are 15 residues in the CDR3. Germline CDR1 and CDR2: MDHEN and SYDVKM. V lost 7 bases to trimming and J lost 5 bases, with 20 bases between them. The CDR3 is CASKTQGGASETQYF. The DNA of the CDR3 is TGTGCCAGCAAGACCCAGGGGGGGGCTTCTGAGACCCAGTACTTC. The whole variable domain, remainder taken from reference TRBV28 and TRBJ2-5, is DVKVTQSSRYLVKRTGEKVFLECVQDMDHENMFWYRQDPGLGLRLIYFSYDVKMKEKGDIPEGYSVSREKKERFSLILESASTNQTSMYLCASKTQGGASETQYFGPGTRLLVL.

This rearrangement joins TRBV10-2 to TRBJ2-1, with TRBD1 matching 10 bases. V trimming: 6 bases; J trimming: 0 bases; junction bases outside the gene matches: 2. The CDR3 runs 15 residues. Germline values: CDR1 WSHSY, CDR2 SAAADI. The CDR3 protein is CASRGTGASYNEQFF. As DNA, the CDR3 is TGCGCCAGCAGGGGGACAGGGGCCTCCTACAATGAGCAGTTCTTC.

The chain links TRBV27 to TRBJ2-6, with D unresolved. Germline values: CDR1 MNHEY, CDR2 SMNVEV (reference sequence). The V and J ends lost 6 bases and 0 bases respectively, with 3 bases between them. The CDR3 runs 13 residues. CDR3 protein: CASRSSGANVLTF. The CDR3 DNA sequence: TGTGCCAGCAGGTCCTCTGGGGCCAACGTCCTGACTTTC.

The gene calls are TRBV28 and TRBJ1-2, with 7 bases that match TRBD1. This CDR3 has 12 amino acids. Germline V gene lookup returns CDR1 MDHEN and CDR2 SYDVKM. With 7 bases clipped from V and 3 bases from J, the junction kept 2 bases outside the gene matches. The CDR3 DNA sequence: TGTGCCAGCACCGGACAGGACTATGGCTACACCTTC. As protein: CASTGQDYGYTF.

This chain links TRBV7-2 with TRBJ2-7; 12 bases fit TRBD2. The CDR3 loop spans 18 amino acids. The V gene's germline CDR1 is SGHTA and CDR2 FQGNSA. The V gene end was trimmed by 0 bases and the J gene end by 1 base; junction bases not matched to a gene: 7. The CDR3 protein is CASSLALGLAGPSYEQYF. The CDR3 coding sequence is TGTGCCAGCAGCTTAGCGCTAGGACTAGCGGGACCGTCCTACGAGCAGTACTTC.

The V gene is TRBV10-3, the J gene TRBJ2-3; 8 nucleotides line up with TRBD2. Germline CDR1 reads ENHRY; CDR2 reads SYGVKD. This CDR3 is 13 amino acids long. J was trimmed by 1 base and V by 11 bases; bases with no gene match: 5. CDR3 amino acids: CAVAGRGTDTQYF. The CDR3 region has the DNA TGTGCCGTAGCGGGGAGGGGCACAGATACGCAGTATTTT.

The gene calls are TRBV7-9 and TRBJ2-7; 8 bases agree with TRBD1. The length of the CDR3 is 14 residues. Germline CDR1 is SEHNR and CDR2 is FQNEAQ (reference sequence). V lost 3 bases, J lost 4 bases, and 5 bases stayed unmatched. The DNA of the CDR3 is TGTGCCAGCAGCTTTGGGACAGGATATTACGAGCAGTACTTC. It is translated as CASSFGTGYYEQYF.

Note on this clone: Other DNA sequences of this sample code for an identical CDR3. The CDR3 is CASSFGQTNTEAFF. The CDR3 coding sequence is TGTGCCAGCAGCTTTGGTCAGACGAACACTGAAGCTTTCTTT. The rearrangement joins TRBV5-4 to TRBJ1-1; D remains ambiguous. Trimming shortened V by 2 bases and J by 1 base, and 9 bases separated the two germline ends. CDR1 is SGHNT and CDR2 is YYREEE in the germline V gene (reference sequence). The CDR3 has 14 residues.

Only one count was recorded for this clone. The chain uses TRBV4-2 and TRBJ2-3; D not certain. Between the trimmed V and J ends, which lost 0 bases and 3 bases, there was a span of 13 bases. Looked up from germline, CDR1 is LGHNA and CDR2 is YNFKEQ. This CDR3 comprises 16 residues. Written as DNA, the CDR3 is TGTGCCAGCAGCCAAGATACTACGGGTATAACAGATACGCAGTATTTT. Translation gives CASSQDTTGITDTQYF.

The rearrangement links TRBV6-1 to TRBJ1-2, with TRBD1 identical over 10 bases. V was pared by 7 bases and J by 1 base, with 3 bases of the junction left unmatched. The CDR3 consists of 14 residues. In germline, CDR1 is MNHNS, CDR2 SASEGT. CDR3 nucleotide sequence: TGTGCCAGCATCAGGACAGGGGGTAACTATGGCTACACCTTC. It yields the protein CASIRTGGNYGYTF.

CDR3 nucleotide sequence: TGTGCCATCAAGGGGACAGGGGACTACGAGCAGTACTTC. It translates to CAIKGTGDYEQYF. V gene TRBV10-3 combines with J gene TRBJ2-7, with 10 bases fitting TRBD1. This CDR3 has 13 residues. J gave up 3 bases and V 7 bases, and 3 bases lay outside the gene matches. Per the germline V gene, CDR1 is ENHRY and CDR2 is SYGVKD.

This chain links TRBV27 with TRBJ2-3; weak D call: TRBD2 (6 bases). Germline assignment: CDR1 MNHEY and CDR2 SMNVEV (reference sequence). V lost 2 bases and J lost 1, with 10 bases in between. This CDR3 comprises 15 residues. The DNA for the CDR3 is TGTGCCAGCAGTTTAGGAGGGGTAGGCACAGATACGCAGTATTTT. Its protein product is CASSLGGVGTDTQYF.

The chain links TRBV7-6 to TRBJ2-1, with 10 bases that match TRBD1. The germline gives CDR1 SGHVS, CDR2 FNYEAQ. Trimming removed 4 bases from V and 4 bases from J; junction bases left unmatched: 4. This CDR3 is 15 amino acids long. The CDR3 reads CASSWGQGLYNEQFF. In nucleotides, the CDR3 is TGTGCCAGCAGCTGGGGACAGGGGCTTTACAATGAGCAGTTCTTC.

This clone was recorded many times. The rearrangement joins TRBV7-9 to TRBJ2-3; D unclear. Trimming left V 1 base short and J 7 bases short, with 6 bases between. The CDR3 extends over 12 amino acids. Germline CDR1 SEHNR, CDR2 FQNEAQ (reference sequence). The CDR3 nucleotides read TGTGCCAGCAGCTTAGACAGTTATACGCAGTATTTT. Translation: CASSLDSYTQYF.

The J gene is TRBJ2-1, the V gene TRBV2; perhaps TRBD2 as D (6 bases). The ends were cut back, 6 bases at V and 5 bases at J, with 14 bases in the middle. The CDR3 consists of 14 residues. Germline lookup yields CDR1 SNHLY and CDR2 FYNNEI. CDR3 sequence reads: CASRRDSPNNEQFF. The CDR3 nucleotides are TGTGCCAGCAGGCGGGACTCCCCGAACAATGAGCAGTTCTTC.

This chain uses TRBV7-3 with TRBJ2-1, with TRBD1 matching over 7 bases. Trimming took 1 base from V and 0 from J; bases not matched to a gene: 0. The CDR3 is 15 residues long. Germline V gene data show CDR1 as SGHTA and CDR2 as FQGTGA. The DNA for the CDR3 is TGTGCCAGCAGCTTAAGGGACAGCTCCTACAATGAGCAGTTCTTC. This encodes CASSLRDSSYNEQFF.

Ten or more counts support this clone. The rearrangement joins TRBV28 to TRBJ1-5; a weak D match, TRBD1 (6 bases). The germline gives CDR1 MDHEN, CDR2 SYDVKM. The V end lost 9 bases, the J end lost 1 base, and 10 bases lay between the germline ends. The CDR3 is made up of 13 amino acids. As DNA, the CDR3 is TGTGCCAGTAGCCAGGGGAGCAATCAGCCCCAGCATTTT. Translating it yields CASSQGSNQPQHF.

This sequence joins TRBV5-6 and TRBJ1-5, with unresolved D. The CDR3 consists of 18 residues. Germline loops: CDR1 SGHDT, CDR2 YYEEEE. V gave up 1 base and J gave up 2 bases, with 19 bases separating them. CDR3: CASSLSPVANFRNQPQHF. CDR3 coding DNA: TGTGCCAGCAGCTTGAGTCCGGTCGCTAACTTCCGCAATCAGCCCCAGCATTTT.

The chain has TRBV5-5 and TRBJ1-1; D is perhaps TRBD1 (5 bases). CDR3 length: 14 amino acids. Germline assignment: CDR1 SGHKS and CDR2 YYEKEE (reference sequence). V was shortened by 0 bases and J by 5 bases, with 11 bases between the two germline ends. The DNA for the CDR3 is TGTGCCAGCAGCTTGGCGGGGGAGGTGACTGAAGCTTTCTTT. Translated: CASSLAGEVTEAFF.

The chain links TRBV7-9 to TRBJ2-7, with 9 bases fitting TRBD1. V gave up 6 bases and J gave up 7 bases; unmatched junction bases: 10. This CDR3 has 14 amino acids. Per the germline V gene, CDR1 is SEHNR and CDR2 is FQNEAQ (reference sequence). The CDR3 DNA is TGTGCCAGCAGTCCCCGGGACAGGGCTGGGGAGCAGTACTTC. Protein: CASSPRDRAGEQYF.